The TCR beta chain described here comes from a study of cytomegalovirus exposure and HLA in healthy donors. Study background: In an early release, HLA-typed donors contributed tens of millions of unique TCR sequences. Whole-study findings and limits: Among the most significant clusters, several appeared linked to common viral pathogens in a later analysis.

Details on this clone: Antigen unknown.

The primer mix had 60 Vbeta and 13 Jbeta primers. Method: immunoSEQ multiplex PCR; TCRdb's copy keeps in-frame clones and lacks some. The profile shows 95,000 to 150,000 clones, around 75% of them singletons. Trimming pared 5 bases from V and 2 bases from J, leaving 5 bases between. The CDR3 runs to 12 residues. Germline V gives CDR1 SGHTA, CDR2 FQGNSA. The receptor comes from a young man in good health and CMV-seronegative. The V and J genes are TRBV7-2 and TRBJ2-3, with no clear D. Sequencing was done on a sample of PBMCs. The CDR3 nucleotides are TGTGCCAGCAGCCCTTACACAGATACGCAGTATTTT. Its translation: CASSPYTDTQYF. The full variable domain, rest sourced from reference TRBV7-2 and TRBJ2-3, is GAGVSQSPSNKVTEKGKDVELRCDPISGHTALYWYRQSLGQGLEFLIYFQGNSAPDKSGLPSDRFSAERTGGSVSTLTIQRTQQEDSAVYLCASSPYTDTQYFGPGTRLTVL.